This T cell receptor beta chain was observed in a study of cytomegalovirus exposure and HLA in healthy donors. Germline V gene sequence: CDR1 SGHRS, CDR2 YFSETQ. Trimming removed 2 bases from V and 7 bases from J; junction bases left unmatched: 9. The CDR3 is 15 amino acids. PCR was performed using 60 Vbeta and 13 Jbeta primers. TCRdb keeps only in-frame clones here, not all; method: immunoSEQ multiplex PCR. Here the sample table reports under 120,000 clones. The V call is TRBV5-1, the J call TRBJ2-7; 10 nucleotides line up with TRBD2. The sequencing input was PBMCs. The source is a man aged 50 to 59 in good health and CMV-seronegative. The CDR3 nucleotides are TGCGCCAGCAGCTTTTATAGCGGGGGGCTGGAAGAGCAGTACTTC. Translation: CASSFYSGGLEEQYF. The full variable domain, its missing parts supplied by reference TRBV5-1 and TRBJ2-7, is KAGVTQTPRYLIKTRGQQVTLSCSPISGHRSVSWYQQTPGQGLQFLFEYFSETQRNKGNFPGRFSGRQFSNSRSEMNVSTLELGDSALYLCASSFYSGGLEEQYFGPGTRLTVT.